The 21 T cell receptor beta chains reported below all come from one sample, sequenced in a study of blood T cell repertoires in COVID-19. Measured with immunoSEQ multiplex PCR; TCRdb has only the in-frame clones, and not every one. The table lists some 240,000 clones, 89% of them singletons. Specimen: peripheral blood. The source is a man aged 55-75 years who had recovered from COVID-19.

V gene TRBV7-2 combines with J gene TRBJ2-2, with a possible D match to TRBD1 (6 bases). Germline V gene sequence: CDR1 SGHTA, CDR2 FQGNSA. Trimming cost V 8 bases and J 3 bases, with 13 bases left between them. CDR3 size: 14 residues. The CDR3, as DNA: TGTGCCAGCTCTGAAAGGGGGTACACCGGGGAGCTGTTTTTT. Protein sequence: CASSERGYTGELFF.

This clone was counted a single time. V usage is TRBV28 and J usage is TRBJ1-5; possible D gene TRBD1, 6 bases. V dropped 5 bases and J dropped 6 bases, with 14 bases sitting between them. This CDR3 is 14 amino acids long. Germline V gene data show CDR1 as MDHEN and CDR2 as SYDVKM. The CDR3 bases are TGTGCCAGCAGTGGATCGGGGGGCGGTCAGCCCCAGCATTTT. It is translated as CASSGSGGGQPQHF.

The V call is TRBV6-6, the J call TRBJ1-3; possible D gene TRBD1, 5 bases. CDR1 MNHNY and CDR2 SVGAGI come from the germline V gene (reference sequence). The ends were cut back, 6 bases at V and 2 bases at J, with 14 bases in the middle. The CDR3 is 15 residues long. CDR3 DNA: TGTGCCAGCAGGGAGACAGCTAGGGCTGGAAACACCATATATTTT. Its translation is CASRETARAGNTIYF.

CDR3 sequence: CASSSPPGQGYEQYF. DNA for the CDR3: TGTGCCAGCAGCTCCCCACCGGGACAGGGCTACGAGCAGTACTTC. The V call is TRBV7-6, the J call TRBJ2-7; 9 bases match TRBD1. V lost 4 bases and J lost 3; bases outside the gene matches: 7. The CDR3 sequence is 15 residues long. Looked up from germline, CDR1 is SGHVS and CDR2 is FNYEAQ. Together with reference TRBV7-6 and TRBJ2-7, the CDR3 gives the full variable domain: GAGVSQSPRYKVTKRGQDVALRCDPISGHVSLYWYRQALGQGPEFLTYFNYEAQQDKSGLPNDRFSAERPEGSISTLTIQRTEQRDSAMYRCASSSPPGQGYEQYFGPGTRLTVT.

The chain links TRBV7-8 to TRBJ1-5; tentative D call: TRBD1 (5 bases). CDR1 and CDR2 (germline): SGHVS, FQNEAQ. V dropped 5 bases and J dropped 3 bases, with 14 bases sitting between them. This CDR3 has 15 residues. The CDR3: CASSPRQISNQPQHF. The CDR3, as DNA: TGTGCCAGCAGCCCCCGACAGATTTCCAATCAGCCCCAGCATTTT.

J is TRBJ1-1 and V is TRBV7-8; D unresolved. V shed 5 bases and J shed 0 bases, with 10 bases lying between them. This CDR3 comprises 14 residues. CDR1 is SGHVS and CDR2 is FQNEAQ in the germline V gene. The CDR3: CASSRGLMNTEAFF. The CDR3 bases are TGTGCCAGCAGCCGAGGGCTCATGAACACTGAAGCTTTCTTT.

V is TRBV6-5 and J is TRBJ1-4; D perhaps matches TRBD1 (5 bases). V was cut by 4 bases and J by 2 bases, with 8 bases left in between. The CDR3 loop spans 14 amino acids. Per the germline V gene, CDR1 is MNHEY and CDR2 is SVGAGI. The CDR3: CASSSQGTNEKLFF. DNA for the CDR3: TGTGCCAGCAGTTCTCAGGGCACTAATGAAAAACTGTTTTTT.

V gene TRBV12-3 or TRBV12-4 combines with J gene TRBJ1-5; tentatively, D is TRBD1 (6 bases). The CDR3 consists of 13 residues. V lost 4 bases, J lost 6 bases, and 10 bases lay in between. CDR3 region: CASSYRDGQPQHF. The CDR3, as DNA: TGTGCCAGCAGTTACAGGGACGGTCAGCCCCAGCATTTT.

The J gene is TRBJ2-1, the V gene TRBV10-3; 11 bases are a match to TRBD2. Losses at the gene ends were 5 bases for V and 0 bases for J; bases not matched to a gene: 6. The CDR3 length is 17 residues. Per germline, CDR1 ENHRY and CDR2 SYGVKD. CDR3 bases: TGTGCCATCAGTCTAGCGGGGGGCCGGAGCTCCTACAATGAGCAGTTCTTC. The encoded protein is CAISLAGGRSSYNEQFF.

The chain uses TRBV18 and TRBJ1-1; weak D call: TRBD1 (6 bases). The CDR3 is 17 residues long. The V end was cut by 6 bases, the J end by 1 base, with 21 bases between. CDR1 and CDR2 (germline): KGHSH, LQKENI. CDR3 nucleotide sequence: TGTGCCAGCTCCATAGACGGGGGGCTGGGGCGGAACACTGAAGCTTTCTTT. As protein: CASSIDGGLGRNTEAFF. Together with reference TRBV18 and TRBJ1-1, the CDR3 gives the full variable domain: NAGVMQNPRHLVRRRGQEARLRCSPMKGHSHVYWYRQLPEEGLKFMVYLQKENIIDESGMPKERFSAEFPKEGPSILRIQQVVRGDSAAYFCASSIDGGLGRNTEAFFGQGTRLTVV.

V gene TRBV2 combines with J gene TRBJ2-7; D unclear. Per the germline V gene, CDR1 is SNHLY and CDR2 is FYNNEI. The ends were cut back, 7 bases at V and 5 bases at J, with 15 bases in the middle. The CDR3 is 13 amino acids. CDR3 residues: CASMRSRDDEQYF. The CDR3, as DNA: TGTGCCAGCATGAGGTCCCGAGACGACGAGCAGTACTTC. Based on the CDR3 plus reference TRBV2 and TRBJ2-7, the full variable domain is EPEVTQTPSHQVTQMGQEVILRCVPISNHLYFYWYRQILGQKVEFLVSFYNNEISEKSEIFDDQFSVERPDGSNFTLKIRSTKLEDSAMYFCASMRSRDDEQYFGPGTRLTVT.

This clone was found once. The chain uses TRBV6-5 and TRBJ1-3; the D gene is possibly TRBD1 (5 bases). V shed 0 bases and J shed 2 bases, with 11 bases lying between them. Germline V gene sequence: CDR1 MNHEY, CDR2 SVGAGI. The CDR3 is 16 residues long. CDR3 loop: CASSYSGHSPGNTIYF. CDR3 bases: TGTGCCAGCAGTTACTCCGGACACTCCCCTGGAAACACCATATATTTT.

The CDR3 region has the DNA TGTGCCAGCAGCTTAGAAGGCACAGGGCTCCACGAGCAGTACTTC. Its translation is CASSLEGTGLHEQYF. This chain connects TRBV7-9 to TRBJ2-7; possibly TRBD1 for D (6 bases). V gave up 1 base and J gave up 5 bases, with 15 bases separating them. The CDR3 loop spans 15 amino acids. In germline, CDR1 is SEHNR, CDR2 FQNEAQ (reference sequence). The full variable domain, rest sourced from reference TRBV7-9 and TRBJ2-7, is DTGVSQNPRHKITKRGQNVTFRCDPISEHNRLYWYRQTLGQGPEFLTYFQNEAQLEKSRLLSDRFSAERPKGSFSTLEIQRTEQGDSAMYLCASSLEGTGLHEQYFGPGTRLTVT.

The V gene is TRBV7-2, the J gene TRBJ2-7, with 8 bases identical to TRBD2. J lost 2 bases, V lost 1 base, and 7 bases had no gene match. CDR3 length: 16 amino acids. Per germline, CDR1 SGHTA and CDR2 FQGNSA. The CDR3 reads CASSLGGGSGTYEQYF. In DNA, the CDR3 is TGTGCCAGCAGCTTAGGTGGTGGTAGCGGGACCTACGAGCAGTACTTC.

CDR3 sequence reads: CASNQRKLNEPYSNQPQHF. The CDR3 bases are TGTGCCAGTAATCAGAGGAAACTCAACGAGCCCTATAGCAATCAGCCCCAGCATTTT. The rearrangement uses TRBV19 and TRBJ1-5; D call uncertain. The V end lost 7 bases, the J end lost 0 bases, and 25 bases lay between the germline ends. The CDR3 consists of 19 residues. The V gene's germline CDR1 is LNHDA and CDR2 SQIVND (reference sequence).

The chain combines TRBV5-4 with TRBJ2-3; 10 bases match TRBD2. Per the germline V gene, CDR1 is SGHNT and CDR2 is YYREEE (reference sequence). This CDR3 contains 15 residues. The ends lost 5 bases at V and 4 bases at J; junction bases unmatched: 7. The CDR3 DNA reads as TGTGCCAGCAGAAAATGGACTAGCGGAGCAGATACGCAGTATTTT. Translation: CASRKWTSGADTQYF.

The table lists this clone with a count of one. The chain recombines TRBV11-2 with TRBJ2-4; D may be TRBD1 (6 bases). Germline CDR1 SGHAT, CDR2 FQNNGV. The CDR3 contains 15 residues. V lost 6 bases and J lost 0, with 12 bases in between. The CDR3 region has the DNA TGTGCCAGCAGTCCTCAGGGGTTAGCCAAAAACATTCAGTACTTC. Protein: CASSPQGLAKNIQYF.

The rearrangement uses TRBV6-6 and TRBJ2-3; TRBD2 matches 8 bases. The CDR3 length is 15 residues. The ends lost 11 bases at V and 1 base at J; junction bases unmatched: 11. Germline-derived CDR1 and CDR2 are MNHNY and SVGAGI (reference sequence). The CDR3 DNA reads as TGTGCCGCCGAGGGCGGGGGGTACCGCACAGATACGCAGTATTTT. It encodes CAAEGGGYRTDTQYF.

The rearrangement uses TRBV2 and TRBJ1-1; 8 nucleotides line up with TRBD1. The CDR3 is 16 residues long. Losses at the gene ends were 5 bases for V and 0 bases for J; bases not matched to a gene: 8. Germline CDR1 reads SNHLY; CDR2 reads FYNNEI. CDR3 nucleotides: TGTGCCAGCAGTTACCGCAGACAGGGGATGAACACTGAAGCTTTCTTT. Protein sequence: CASSYRRQGMNTEAFF.

J is TRBJ2-7 and V is TRBV5-3; TRBD2 is a possible D gene (5 bases). TRBV5-3 is recorded as an ORF, its role being uncertain. The CDR3 runs 15 residues. Trimming took 0 bases from V and 7 from J, leaving 17 bases between them. Here the CDR3 reads CARSLGGEVLREQYF. CDR3 DNA sequence: TGTGCCAGAAGCTTGGGGGGAGAGGTCTTAAGGGAGCAGTACTTC.

J is TRBJ1-4 and V is TRBV6-2 or TRBV6-3, with TRBD1 identical over 9 bases. The CDR3 is 14 amino acids. Trimming at V came to 5 bases and at J to 8 bases, leaving 6 bases not matched to a gene. Per the germline V gene, CDR1 is MNHEY and CDR2 is SVGEGT. CDR3 amino acids: CASSDRQGEEKLFF. DNA of the CDR3: TGTGCCAGCAGTGACCGACAGGGGGAAGAAAAACTGTTTTTT.